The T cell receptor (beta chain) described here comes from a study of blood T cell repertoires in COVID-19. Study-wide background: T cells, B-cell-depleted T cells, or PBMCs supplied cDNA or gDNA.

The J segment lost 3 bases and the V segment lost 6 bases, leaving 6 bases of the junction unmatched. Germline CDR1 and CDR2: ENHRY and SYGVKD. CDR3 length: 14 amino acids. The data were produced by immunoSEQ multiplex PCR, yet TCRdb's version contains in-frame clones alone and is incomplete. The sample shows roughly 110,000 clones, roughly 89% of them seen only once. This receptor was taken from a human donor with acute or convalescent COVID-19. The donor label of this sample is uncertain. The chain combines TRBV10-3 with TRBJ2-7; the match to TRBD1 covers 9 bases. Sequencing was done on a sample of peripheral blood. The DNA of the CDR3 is TGTGCCATCAGGGGGACAGGGTTTGGCTACGAGCAGTACTTC. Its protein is CAIRGTGFGYEQYF.